Listed here are 22 T cell receptor beta chains from one sample, sequenced in a study of cytomegalovirus exposure and HLA in healthy donors. Use of 60 Vbeta and 13 Jbeta primers characterized the PCR. This table comes from immunoSEQ multiplex PCR, and its TCRdb copy is limited to in-frame clones, with some not included. The repertoire holds 120,000 to 150,000 clones, with around three quarters as singletons. Sequencing was carried out using PBMCs. These receptors all stem from a man aged 25-40 years in good health and CMV-seronegative.

The chain is built from TRBV19 and TRBJ1-5; D is uncertain. The CDR3 covers 15 residues. From germline, CDR1 is LNHDA and CDR2 SQIVND (reference sequence). V was cut by 7 bases and J by 1 base, with 14 bases left in between. This CDR3 reads CASTFAGESNQPQHF. Written as DNA, the CDR3 is TGTGCCAGTACCTTCGCGGGCGAAAGCAATCAGCCCCAGCATTTT.

CDR3: CASSTGRNTEAFF. The CDR3 DNA sequence: TGTGCCAGCAGTACAGGGAGGAACACTGAAGCTTTCTTT. V and J are TRBV6-1 and TRBJ1-1, with D possibly being TRBD1 (6 bases). Germline V gene lookup returns CDR1 MNHNS and CDR2 SASEGT. V lost 5 bases and J lost 1, with 8 bases in between. The CDR3 covers 13 residues.

The rearrangement joins TRBV28 to TRBJ1-5, with D possibly being TRBD1 (6 bases). Trimming left V 6 bases short and J 2 bases short, with 14 bases between. Germline values: CDR1 MDHEN, CDR2 SYDVKM. This CDR3 is 15 amino acids long. The CDR3: CASRATGYGNQPQHF. The CDR3 bases are TGTGCCAGCAGGGCTACAGGGTACGGCAATCAGCCCCAGCATTTT.

This sequence joins TRBV7-2 and TRBJ1-5; D is unclear. The germline gives CDR1 SGHTA, CDR2 FQGNSA. Trimming removed 2 bases from V and 4 bases from J, with 12 bases in between. The CDR3 is made up of 15 amino acids. CDR3 sequence: CASSLRRVGNQPQHF. The CDR3 nucleotides read TGTGCCAGCAGCTTAAGACGGGTCGGTAATCAGCCCCAGCATTTT.

The V gene is TRBV5-1, the J gene TRBJ2-3, with 7 bases identical to TRBD1. V lost 4 bases to trimming and J lost 2 bases; unmatched junction nucleotides: 10. Germline CDR1 and CDR2: SGHRS and YFSETQ. The CDR3 is made up of 16 amino acids. CDR3 nucleotides: TGCGCCAGCAGCATGCTCCGGGACAGACCCACAGATACGCAGTATTTT. Translating it yields CASSMLRDRPTDTQYF. Supplemented by reference TRBV5-1 and TRBJ2-3, the full variable domain reads KAGVTQTPRYLIKTRGQQVTLSCSPISGHRSVSWYQQTPGQGLQFLFEYFSETQRNKGNFPGRFSGRQFSNSRSEMNVSTLELGDSALYLCASSMLRDRPTDTQYFGPGTRLTVL.

The genes are TRBV7-9 and TRBJ2-5, with 7 bases aligning to TRBD2. This CDR3 contains 15 residues. The V gene end was trimmed by 5 bases and the J gene end by 5 bases; junction bases not matched to a gene: 11. Germline CDR1 and CDR2: SEHNR and FQNEAQ (reference sequence). The CDR3 protein is CASSAPTSAWETQYF. CDR3 bases: TGTGCCAGCAGCGCCCCCACTAGCGCTTGGGAGACCCAGTACTTC. Full variable domain (missing parts from reference TRBV7-9 and TRBJ2-5): DTGVSQNPRHKITKRGQNVTFRCDPISEHNRLYWYRQTLGQGPEFLTYFQNEAQLEKSRLLSDRFSAERPKGSFSTLEIQRTEQGDSAMYLCASSAPTSAWETQYFGPGTRLLVL.

This chain uses TRBV7-2 with TRBJ1-1, with unresolved D. Germline CDR1 is SGHTA and CDR2 is FQGNSA. V lost 0 bases to trimming and J lost 4 bases, with 9 bases between them. This CDR3 is built from 14 residues. Here the CDR3 DNA reads TGTGCCAGCAGCTTAGCGGAGGGTGTCACTGAAGCTTTCTTT. Its protein product is CASSLAEGVTEAFF.

This clone occurred once. The rearrangement links TRBV27 to TRBJ1-4; D gene unclear. V lost 6 bases and J lost 8, with 19 bases in between. CDR3 size: 15 residues. Germline V CDR1 and CDR2: MNHEY, SMNVEV (reference sequence). The CDR3 region is CASSPTGRRNEKLFF. The CDR3 DNA reads TGTGCCAGCAGCCCGACGGGAAGGAGGAACGAAAAACTGTTTTTT.

This chain uses TRBV5-1 with TRBJ2-1; D may be TRBD1 (5 bases). The CDR3 totals 14 residues. Germline loops: CDR1 SGHRS, CDR2 YFSETQ. Trimming cost V 0 bases and J 4 bases, with 8 bases left between them. DNA of the CDR3: TGCGCCAGCAGCTTGGGGCAGGGATACAATGAGCAGTTCTTC. This gives the protein CASSLGQGYNEQFF.

V is TRBV5-4 and J is TRBJ2-1; D uncertain. The CDR3 is made up of 13 amino acids. V gave up 0 bases and J gave up 5 bases, with 6 bases separating them. From germline, CDR1 is SGHNT and CDR2 YYREEE (reference sequence). In nucleotides, the CDR3 is TGTGCCAGCAGCTTGGAGAGCAACAATGAGCAGTTCTTC. It translates to CASSLESNNEQFF.

This clone has only a few counts. The genes are TRBV18 and TRBJ2-5; 7 bases are shared with TRBD2. J lost 5 bases, V lost 4 bases, and 13 bases had no gene match. The germline CDR1 and CDR2 sequences are KGHSH and LQKENI. The CDR3 sequence is 16 residues long. The CDR3 region has the DNA TGTGCCAGCTCACTCAACCGACTAGCTGCACGGGAGACCCAGTACTTC. Translating gives CASSLNRLAARETQYF.

This clone occurred once. V is TRBV28 and J is TRBJ2-3, with D perhaps matching TRBD2 (6 bases). Germline V gene sequence: CDR1 MDHEN, CDR2 SYDVKM. The V end lost 2 bases, the J end lost 3 bases, and 12 bases lay between the germline ends. CDR3 size: 15 residues. CDR3 DNA sequence: TGTGCCAGCAGTTTACCTAGCGTTATAACAGATACGCAGTATTTT. Translated, it gives CASSLPSVITDTQYF. The complete variable domain, with remaining parts taken from reference TRBV28 and TRBJ2-3, reads DVKVTQSSRYLVKRTGEKVFLECVQDMDHENMFWYRQDPGLGLRLIYFSYDVKMKEKGDIPEGYSVSREKKERFSLILESASTNQTSMYLCASSLPSVITDTQYFGPGTRLTVL.

The chain uses TRBV4-1 and TRBJ1-1, with D perhaps TRBD1 (5 bases). The V gene's germline CDR1 is MGHRA and CDR2 YSYEKL. The CDR3 totals 15 residues. V was clipped by 0 bases and J by 7 bases, with 15 bases between them. This CDR3 reads CASSQEKWGEIEAFF. CDR3 DNA sequence: TGCGCCAGCAGCCAAGAAAAGTGGGGGGAGATTGAAGCTTTCTTT.

The V and J genes are TRBV5-1 and TRBJ2-2; 7 positions agree with TRBD1. This CDR3 has 15 residues. Germline trimming cut 0 bases from V and 5 bases from J; bases unmatched to any gene: 4. Germline lookup yields CDR1 SGHRS and CDR2 YFSETQ. The CDR3 DNA is TGCGCCAGCAGCTTGGACAGGGGACGGACCGGGGAGCTGTTTTTT. Translation gives CASSLDRGRTGELFF.

Written as DNA, the CDR3 is TGCGCCAGCAGAATAGGACTAGCGGGGGGTCTGGATGAGCAGTTCTTC. This encodes CASRIGLAGGLDEQFF. The chain uses TRBV5-1 and TRBJ2-1; TRBD2 aligns across 14 bases. Trimming removed 5 bases from V and 8 bases from J; junction bases left unmatched: 9. The germline V gene encodes CDR1 SGHRS and CDR2 YFSETQ. The CDR3 is 16 residues long.

This clone has a single count. The chain couples TRBV4-1 to TRBJ2-2; D may be TRBD1 (5 bases). V lost 2 bases and J lost 0, with 10 bases in between. CDR3 length: 16 residues. Germline V gene sequence: CDR1 MGHRA, CDR2 YSYEKL. The CDR3 nucleotides read TGCGCCAGCAGCCAATATGCAGGGACGAACACCGGGGAGCTGTTTTTT. Its translation: CASSQYAGTNTGELFF.

The chain couples TRBV7-3 to TRBJ2-1; tentative D call: TRBD1 (5 bases). Germline V gene sequence: CDR1 SGHTA, CDR2 FQGTGA. V lost 3 bases to trimming and J lost 3 bases, with 9 bases between them. The CDR3 has 14 amino acids. The CDR3 sequence: CASSLAGNYNEQFF. DNA of the CDR3: TGTGCCAGCAGCTTGGCAGGGAACTACAATGAGCAGTTCTTC.

The chain combines TRBV15 with TRBJ1-5; D not resolved. The germline V gene has CDR1 LNHNV and CDR2 YYDKDF (reference sequence). The CDR3 extends over 12 amino acids. V lost 0 bases and J 6 bases, leaving 3 bases between the germline ends. CDR3 sequence (DNA): TGTGCCACCAGCAGAGACATTCAGCCCCAGCATTTT. This codes for CATSRDIQPQHF.

This clone is labeled medium-sized. This same CDR3 is encoded by further DNA sequences in the sample. The genes are TRBV7-9 and TRBJ2-7; D possibly corresponds to TRBD1 (6 bases). Between the trimmed V and J ends, which lost 3 bases and 1 base, there was a span of 7 bases. Germline values: CDR1 SEHNR, CDR2 FQNEAQ (reference sequence). CDR3 length equals 13 residues. The CDR3 DNA is TGTGCCAGCAGCTTGGACAGTTCCTACGAGCAGTACTTC. Encoded protein: CASSLDSSYEQYF.

J is TRBJ2-3 and V is TRBV28; TRBD2 matches at 10 bases. This CDR3 has 16 residues. The V gene's germline CDR1 is MDHEN and CDR2 SYDVKM. J lost 6 bases, V lost 6 bases, and 12 bases had no gene match. For the CDR3, the DNA is TGTGCCAGCAGAACTAGCGGGACTGGGGTGGGGGATACGCAGTATTTT. Its translation is CASRTSGTGVGDTQYF.

The chain carries TRBV23-1 and TRBJ1-5; TRBD1 aligns across 11 bases. TRBV23-1 carries the ORF label, with uncertain function. V lost 9 bases, J lost 0 bases, and 7 bases stayed unmatched. This CDR3 has 16 amino acids. CDR3 protein: CARRGTGGDSNQPQHF. CDR3 coding DNA: TGCGCCAGGAGGGGGACAGGGGGTGATAGCAATCAGCCCCAGCATTTT.

The V gene is TRBV7-9, the J gene TRBJ2-1; 8 positions match TRBD1. The V and J ends lost 3 bases and 12 bases, in that order; junction bases with no gene match: 10. This CDR3 spans 14 amino acids. From germline, CDR1 is SEHNR and CDR2 FQNEAQ (reference sequence). For the CDR3, the DNA is TGTGCCAGCAGCTTGTTCCAGGGGGCGCAGGTGCAGTTCTTC. This sequence encodes CASSLFQGAQVQFF. Using reference TRBV7-9 and TRBJ2-1 for the parts outside the CDR3, the full variable domain is DTGVSQNPRHKITKRGQNVTFRCDPISEHNRLYWYRQTLGQGPEFLTYFQNEAQLEKSRLLSDRFSAERPKGSFSTLEIQRTEQGDSAMYLCASSLFQGAQVQFFGPGTRLTVL.